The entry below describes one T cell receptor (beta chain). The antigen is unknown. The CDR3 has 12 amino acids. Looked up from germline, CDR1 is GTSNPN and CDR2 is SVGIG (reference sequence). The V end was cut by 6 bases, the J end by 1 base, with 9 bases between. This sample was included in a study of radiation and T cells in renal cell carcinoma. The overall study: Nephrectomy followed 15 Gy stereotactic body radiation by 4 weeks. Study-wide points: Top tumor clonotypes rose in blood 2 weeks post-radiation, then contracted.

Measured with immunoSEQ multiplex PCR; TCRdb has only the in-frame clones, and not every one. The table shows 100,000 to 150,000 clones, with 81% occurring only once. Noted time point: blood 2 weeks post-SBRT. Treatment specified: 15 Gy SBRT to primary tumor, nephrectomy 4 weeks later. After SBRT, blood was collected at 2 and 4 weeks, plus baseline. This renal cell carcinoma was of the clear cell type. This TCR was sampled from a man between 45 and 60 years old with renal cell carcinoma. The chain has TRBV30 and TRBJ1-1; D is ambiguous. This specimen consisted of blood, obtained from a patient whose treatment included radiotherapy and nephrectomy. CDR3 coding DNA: TGTGCCTGTTCGACCGAGAACACTGAAGCTTTCTTT. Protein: CACSTENTEAFF. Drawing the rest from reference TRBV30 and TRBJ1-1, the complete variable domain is SQTIHQWPATLVQPVGSPLSLECTVEGTSNPNLYWYRQAAGRGLQLLFYSVGIGQISSEVPQNLSASRPQDRQFILSSKKLLLSDSGFYLCACSTENTEAFFGQGTRLTVV.